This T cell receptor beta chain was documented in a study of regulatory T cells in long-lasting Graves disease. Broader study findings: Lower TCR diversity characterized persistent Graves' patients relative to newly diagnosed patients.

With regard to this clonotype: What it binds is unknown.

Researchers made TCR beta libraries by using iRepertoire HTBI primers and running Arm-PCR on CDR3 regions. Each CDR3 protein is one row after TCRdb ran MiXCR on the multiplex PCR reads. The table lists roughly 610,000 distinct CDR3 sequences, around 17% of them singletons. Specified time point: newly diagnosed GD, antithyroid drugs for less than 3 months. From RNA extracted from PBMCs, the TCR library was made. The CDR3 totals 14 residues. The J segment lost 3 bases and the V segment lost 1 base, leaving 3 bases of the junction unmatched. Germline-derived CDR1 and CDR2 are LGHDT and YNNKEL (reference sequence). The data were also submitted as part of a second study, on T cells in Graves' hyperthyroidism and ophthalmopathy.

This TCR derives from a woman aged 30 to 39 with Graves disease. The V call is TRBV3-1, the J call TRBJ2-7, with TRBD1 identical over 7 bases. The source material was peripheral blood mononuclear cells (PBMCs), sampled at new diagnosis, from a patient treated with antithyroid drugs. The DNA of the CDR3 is TGTGCCAGCAGCCAAGGACAGGGAAACTACGAGCAGTACTTC. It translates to CASSQGQGNYEQYF.